The clone carrying this T cell receptor (beta chain) was recorded many times. The antigen is not known. This entry is derived from a study of regulatory T cells in long-lasting Graves disease. Time point: newly diagnosed GD, antithyroid drugs for less than 3 months. The TCR library used RNA extracted from PBMCs. Arm-PCR of CDR3 regions and iRepertoire HTBI primers were used to build TCR beta libraries. TCRdb processed the multiplex PCR reads anew with MiXCR; each CDR3 protein has one entry. The sample has about 380,000 distinct CDR3 sequences, around 16% seen once. Study-wide results and limits: Thyroid tissue went unexamined; only peripheral blood was analyzed. Limited sample numbers may have lowered accuracy. Among samples with persistent disease, TRBV28, TRBJ1-2 and TRBJ2-5 were favored. TCR diversity was lower in persistent Graves' patients (versus newly diagnosed ones).

V was cut by 5 bases and J by 5 bases, with 12 bases left in between. The CDR3 spans 13 residues. The V and J genes are TRBV12-3 or TRBV12-4 and TRBJ1-1; no reliable D call. The TCR comes from a female donor with Graves disease. Sequenced material: peripheral blood mononuclear cells (PBMCs), taken at new diagnosis, from a patient treated with antithyroid drugs. The CDR3 DNA follows: TGTGCCAGCAGTGGGCAGGCGGGGACTGAAGCTTTCTTT. Amino acids: CASSGQAGTEAFF.